These T cell receptor beta chains were read from a single sample in a study of blood T cells in healthy people across ages. Using its own MiXCR run on the 5' RACE reads, TCRdb lists one record per CDR3 protein. The sample lists 1 million or so distinct CDR3 sequences; under 55% were seen once. The sample was blood. The receptor set was obtained from a woman aged 60-70 years in good health. CDR3s include the opening cysteine and the closing phenylalanine or tryptophan. The D gene is left open where the match is weak. Clone size is given for some rows only: seen once, a few or many times, or a class if the clone is expanded.

V gene,J gene,D gene,clone size,CDR3 DNA,CDR3 protein
TRBV28,TRBJ2-1,-,few,TGTGCCAGCAGTTCCCGGGACACCAATGAGCAGTTCTTC,CASSSRDTNEQFF
TRBV7-2,TRBJ1-5,-,-,TGTGCCAGCAGCCAATGGACAACGCCTCAGCCCCAGCATTTT,CASSQWTTPQPQHF
TRBV27,TRBJ2-7,-,-,TGTGCCAGCAGCTTCAATTACGACAGTTCCTACGAGCAGTACTTC,CASSFNYDSSYEQYF
TRBV20-1,TRBJ2-4,TRBD1,many,TGCAGTGCTAGAGTCCGCTTACAGGGGATAAAAAACATTCAGTACTTC,CSARVRLQGIKNIQYF
TRBV4-2,TRBJ1-2,-,-,TGTGCCAGCAGCCAAGATGCCTCCCGTGTAGGAGTCTATGGCTACACCTTC,CASSQDASRVGVYGYTF
TRBV7-9,TRBJ2-1,TRBD1,-,TGTGCCAGCAGCCTACAGACAGGGGTCACCCACAATGAGCAGTTCTTC,CASSLQTGVTHNEQFF
TRBV28,TRBJ1-2,TRBD1,-,TGTGCCAGCAGTTCCGGGACAGAAAACTATGGCTACACCTTC,CASSSGTENYGYTF
TRBV7-8,TRBJ2-1,-,-,TGTGCCAGCAAACCGCCCGGGCCCAGGTCCTACAATGAGCAGTTCTTC,CASKPPGPRSYNEQFF
TRBV18,TRBJ2-1,-,-,TGTGCCAGCTCACCACTTGGGGATTCGGACTACAATGAGCAGTTCTTC,CASSPLGDSDYNEQFF
TRBV12-5,TRBJ2-1,-,-,TGTGCTAGTGGTCCATCAAAGGGCGATGAGCAGTTCTTC,CASGPSKGDEQFF
TRBV29-1,TRBJ1-4,TRBD1,-,TGCAGCGTCGGGGGACAGCTTAATGAAAAACTGTTTTTT,CSVGGQLNEKLFF
TRBV27,TRBJ2-7,TRBD2,-,TGTGCCACAAATAGCGGGGTATACGAGCAGTACTTC,CATNSGVYEQYF
TRBV6-6,TRBJ2-7,TRBD1,few,TGTGCCAGCAGGGCTGACAGGGGAACGTCCTACGAGCAGTACTTC,CASRADRGTSYEQYF
TRBV6-5,TRBJ2-7,-,-,TGTGCCAGCAGCGGACTACCCTACGAGCAGTACTTC,CASSGLPYEQYF
TRBV20-1,TRBJ2-7,TRBD1,-,TGCAGTGCTAGAAGGTTGGGGACAGGGGACTACGAGCAGTACTTC,CSARRLGTGDYEQYF
TRBV4-1,TRBJ1-4,-,-,TGCGCCAGCAGCCAAGATTTTAGCGGGGGAAAGGAAAAACTGTTTTTT,CASSQDFSGGKEKLFF
TRBV28,TRBJ2-3,-,-,TGTGCCAGCAGTTTATCCGTTCGTACGCAGTATTTT,CASSLSVRTQYF
TRBV20-1,TRBJ2-3,TRBD2,-,TGCAGTGCCATCCCCGGGTCCGGGAGGGCTCCCTTGGATACGCAGTATTTT,CSAIPGSGRAPLDTQYF
TRBV29-1,TRBJ2-5,-,-,TGCAGCGTTGATCAGTCCGCTAGCTTCACGTACTTC,CSVDQSASFTYF
TRBV6-5,TRBJ1-2,TRBD1,-,TGTGCCAGCAGTTACTCTGTGTTGGGACAGGGGGCAGAGGGCTACACCTTC,CASSYSVLGQGAEGYTF
TRBV20-1,TRBJ2-3,-,-,TGCAGTTCTTTTAGCCTCACAGATACGCAGTATTTT,CSSFSLTDTQYF
TRBV10-3,TRBJ2-5,-,many,TGTGCCATCAGTGAGTTACAAGAGACCCAGTACTTC,CAISELQETQYF
TRBV20-1,TRBJ2-1,-,-,TGCAGTGCTAGAGCTAAGGCGGGCTATGAGCAGTTCTTC,CSARAKAGYEQFF
TRBV7-3,TRBJ1-1,-,-,TGTGCCAGTAGCGCGGTCGGGGGGCGAACTGAAGCTTTCTTT,CASSAVGGRTEAFF
TRBV12-3/TRBV12-4,TRBJ2-3,TRBD2,-,TGTGCCAACAGTTGGGCTAGCGGGGTCACAGATACGCAGTATTTT,CANSWASGVTDTQYF
TRBV20-1,TRBJ2-7,-,-,TGCAGTGCCAACCCTCTAACGGCGCGAGAGCAGTACTTC,CSANPLTAREQYF
TRBV4-1,TRBJ2-7,TRBD2,-,TGCGCCAGCAGCCAAGATCCGGGACTAGCGGATGGCTCCTACGAGCAGTACTTC,CASSQDPGLADGSYEQYF